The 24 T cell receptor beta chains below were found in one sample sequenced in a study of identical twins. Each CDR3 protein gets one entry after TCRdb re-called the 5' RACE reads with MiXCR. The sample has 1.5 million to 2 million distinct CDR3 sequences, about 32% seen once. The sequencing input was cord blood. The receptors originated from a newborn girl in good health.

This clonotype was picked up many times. CDR3 DNA sequence: TGTGCCAGCAGCTCACCTTACTACGAGCAGTACTTC. As protein: CASSSPYYEQYF. V is TRBV28 and J is TRBJ2-7; unclear D gene. The length of the CDR3 is 12 residues. Trimming stripped 6 bases from V and 3 bases from J, with 9 bases between. Germline CDR1 reads MDHEN; CDR2 reads SYDVKM.

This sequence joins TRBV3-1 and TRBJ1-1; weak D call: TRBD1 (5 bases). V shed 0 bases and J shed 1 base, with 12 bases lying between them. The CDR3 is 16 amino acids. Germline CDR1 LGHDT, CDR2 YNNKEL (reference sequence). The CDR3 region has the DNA TGTGCCAGCAGCCAAGAGCGGTTGACAGAGAACACTGAAGCTTTCTTT. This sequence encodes CASSQERLTENTEAFF.

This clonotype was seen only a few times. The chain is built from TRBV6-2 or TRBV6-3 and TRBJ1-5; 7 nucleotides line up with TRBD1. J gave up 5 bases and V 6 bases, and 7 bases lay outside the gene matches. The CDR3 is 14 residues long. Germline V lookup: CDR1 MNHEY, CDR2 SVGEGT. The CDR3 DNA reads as TGTGCCAGCAGCCCCCAGGGGGGCTATCAGCCCCAGCATTTT. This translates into CASSPQGGYQPQHF.

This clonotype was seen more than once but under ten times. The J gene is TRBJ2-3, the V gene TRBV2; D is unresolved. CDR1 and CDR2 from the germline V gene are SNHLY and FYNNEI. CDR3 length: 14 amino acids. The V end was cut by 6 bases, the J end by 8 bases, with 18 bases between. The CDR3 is CASRAGVPAGTQYF. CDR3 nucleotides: TGTGCCAGCAGGGCCGGAGTCCCCGCAGGTACGCAGTATTTT. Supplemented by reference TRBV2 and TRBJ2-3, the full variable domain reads EPEVTQTPSHQVTQMGQEVILRCVPISNHLYFYWYRQILGQKVEFLVSFYNNEISEKSEIFDDQFSVERPDGSNFTLKIRSTKLEDSAMYFCASRAGVPAGTQYFGPGTRLTVL.

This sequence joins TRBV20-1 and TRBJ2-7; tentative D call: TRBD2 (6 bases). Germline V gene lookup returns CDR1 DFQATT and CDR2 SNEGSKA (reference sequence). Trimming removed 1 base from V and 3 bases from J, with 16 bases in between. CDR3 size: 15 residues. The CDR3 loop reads CSARGGRGSLYEQYF. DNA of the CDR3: TGCAGTGCTAGAGGAGGGCGGGGAAGTCTCTACGAGCAGTACTTC.

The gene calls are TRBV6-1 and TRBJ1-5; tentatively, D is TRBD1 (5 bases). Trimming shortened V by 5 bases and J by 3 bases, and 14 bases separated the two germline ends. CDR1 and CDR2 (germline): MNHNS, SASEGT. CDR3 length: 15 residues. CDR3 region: CASSFGHGFNQPQHF. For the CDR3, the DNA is TGTGCCAGCAGTTTCGGACATGGTTTCAATCAGCCCCAGCATTTT.

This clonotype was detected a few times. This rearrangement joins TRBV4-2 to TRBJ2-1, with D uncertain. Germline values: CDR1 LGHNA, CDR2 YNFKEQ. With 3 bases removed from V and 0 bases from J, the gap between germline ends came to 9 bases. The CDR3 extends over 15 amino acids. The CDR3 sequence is CASSQRTGSYNEQFF. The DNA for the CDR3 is TGTGCCAGCAGCCAGCGCACGGGCTCCTACAATGAGCAGTTCTTC.

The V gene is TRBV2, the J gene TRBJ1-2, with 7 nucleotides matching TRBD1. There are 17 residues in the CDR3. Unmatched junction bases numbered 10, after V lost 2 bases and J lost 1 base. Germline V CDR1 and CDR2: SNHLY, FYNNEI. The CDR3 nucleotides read TGTGCCAGCAGTGAATCCGGGGTACCAGGGGGTAACTATGGCTACACCTTC. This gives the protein CASSESGVPGGNYGYTF.

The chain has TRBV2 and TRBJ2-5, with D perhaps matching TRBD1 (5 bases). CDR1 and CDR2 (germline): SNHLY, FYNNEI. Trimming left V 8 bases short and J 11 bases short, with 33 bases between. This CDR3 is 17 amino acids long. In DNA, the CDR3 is TGTGCCAGCTACCACGTACCGGACACCCTGATGCACAATGAGCAGTACTTC. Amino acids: CASYHVPDTLMHNEQYF.

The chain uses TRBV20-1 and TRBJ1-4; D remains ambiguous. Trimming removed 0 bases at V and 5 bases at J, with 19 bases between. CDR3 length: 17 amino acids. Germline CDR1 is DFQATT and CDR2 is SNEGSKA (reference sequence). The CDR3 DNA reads TGCAGTGCTAGAGATTTAGGAGTCGGCCCGCCGAATGAAAAACTGTTTTTT. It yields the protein CSARDLGVGPPNEKLFF.

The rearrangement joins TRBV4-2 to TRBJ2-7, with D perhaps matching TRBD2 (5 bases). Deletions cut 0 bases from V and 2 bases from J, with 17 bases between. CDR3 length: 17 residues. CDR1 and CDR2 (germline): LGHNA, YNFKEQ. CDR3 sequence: CASSQDSSRSGTYEQYF. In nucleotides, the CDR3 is TGTGCCAGCAGCCAAGATAGCTCTAGGAGCGGCACCTACGAGCAGTACTTC.

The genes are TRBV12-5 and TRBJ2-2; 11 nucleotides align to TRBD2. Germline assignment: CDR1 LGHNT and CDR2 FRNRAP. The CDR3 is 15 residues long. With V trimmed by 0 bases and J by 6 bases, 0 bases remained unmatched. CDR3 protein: CASGLVLAGAGELFF. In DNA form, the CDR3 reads TGTGCTAGTGGTTTGGTACTAGCGGGAGCCGGGGAGCTGTTTTTT.

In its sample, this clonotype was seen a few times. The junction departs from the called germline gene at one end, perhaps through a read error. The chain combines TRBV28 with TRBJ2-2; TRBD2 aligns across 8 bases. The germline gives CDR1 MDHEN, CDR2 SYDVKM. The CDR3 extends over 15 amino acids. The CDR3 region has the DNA TGTGCCAGCTGTTTAGCGGGGTTTAACACCGGGGAGCTGTTTTTT. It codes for CASCLAGFNTGELFF.

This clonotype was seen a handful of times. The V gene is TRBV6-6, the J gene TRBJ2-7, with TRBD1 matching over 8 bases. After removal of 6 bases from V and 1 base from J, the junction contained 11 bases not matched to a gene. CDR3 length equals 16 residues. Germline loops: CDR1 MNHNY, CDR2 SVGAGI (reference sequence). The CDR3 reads CASRDRVSLRSYEQYF. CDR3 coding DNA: TGTGCCAGCAGGGACAGGGTATCGTTACGATCCTACGAGCAGTACTTC.

The CDR3 bases are TGCAGTGCGCCGACTAGCGCATCCTACGAGCAGTACTTC. This translates into CSAPTSASYEQYF. The chain uses TRBV20-1 and TRBJ2-7; 8 nucleotides align to TRBD2. The germline V gene has CDR1 DFQATT and CDR2 SNEGSKA (reference sequence). The CDR3 runs to 13 residues. V dropped 6 bases and J dropped 1; count of bases not matched to a gene: 5.

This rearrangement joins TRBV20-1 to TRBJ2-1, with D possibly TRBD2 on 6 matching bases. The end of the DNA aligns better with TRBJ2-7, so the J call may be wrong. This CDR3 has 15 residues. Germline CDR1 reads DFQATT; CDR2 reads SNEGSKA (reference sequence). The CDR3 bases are TGCAGTGCTAGTAAAGGTAGCGGCTCCTACAATGAGCAGTACTTC. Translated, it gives CSASKGSGSYNEQYF.

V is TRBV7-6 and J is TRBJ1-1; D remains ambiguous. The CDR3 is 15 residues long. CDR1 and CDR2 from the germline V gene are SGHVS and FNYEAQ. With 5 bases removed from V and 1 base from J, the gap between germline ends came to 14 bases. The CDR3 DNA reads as TGTGCCAGCAGCCCCCGAGGGCTGCAGAACACTGAAGCTTTCTTT. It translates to CASSPRGLQNTEAFF.

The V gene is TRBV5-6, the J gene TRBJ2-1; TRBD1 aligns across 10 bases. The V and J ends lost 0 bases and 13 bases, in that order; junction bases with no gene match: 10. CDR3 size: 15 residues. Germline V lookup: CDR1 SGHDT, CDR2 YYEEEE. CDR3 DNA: TGTGCCAGCAGCTTGGGACAGGGGGCATCAGAGACCCAGTTCTTC. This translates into CASSLGQGASETQFF.

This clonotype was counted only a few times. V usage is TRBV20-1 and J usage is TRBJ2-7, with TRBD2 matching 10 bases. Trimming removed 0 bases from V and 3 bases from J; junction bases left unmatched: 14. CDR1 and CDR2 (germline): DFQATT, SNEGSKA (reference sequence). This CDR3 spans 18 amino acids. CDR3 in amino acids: CSARDWASGRPTHYEQYF. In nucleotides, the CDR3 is TGCAGTGCTAGAGATTGGGCTAGCGGGAGACCCACTCACTACGAGCAGTACTTC.

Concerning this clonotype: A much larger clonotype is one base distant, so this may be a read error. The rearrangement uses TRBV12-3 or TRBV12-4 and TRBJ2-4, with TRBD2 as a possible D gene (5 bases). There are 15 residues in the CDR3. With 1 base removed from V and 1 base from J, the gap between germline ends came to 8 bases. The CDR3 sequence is CASSLGWRAKNIQYF. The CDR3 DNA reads TGTGCCAGCAGTTTAGGCTGGAGGGCCAAAAACATTCAGTACTTC.

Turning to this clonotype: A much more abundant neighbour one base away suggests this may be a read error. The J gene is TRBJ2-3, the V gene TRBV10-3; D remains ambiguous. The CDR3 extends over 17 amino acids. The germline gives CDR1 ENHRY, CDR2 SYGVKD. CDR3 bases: TGTGTCATCAGTGAGTCCCAGGCATGGGCTTTCACAGATACGCAGTATTTT. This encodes CVISESQAWAFTDTQYF.

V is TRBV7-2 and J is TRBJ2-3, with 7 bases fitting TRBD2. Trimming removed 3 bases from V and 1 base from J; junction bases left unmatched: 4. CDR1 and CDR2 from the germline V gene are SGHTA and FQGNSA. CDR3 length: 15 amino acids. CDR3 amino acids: CASSFHSGGTDTQYF. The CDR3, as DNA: TGTGCCAGCAGCTTCCACAGCGGGGGCACAGATACGCAGTATTTT. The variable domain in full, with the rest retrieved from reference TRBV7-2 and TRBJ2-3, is GAGVSQSPSNKVTEKGKDVELRCDPISGHTALYWYRQSLGQGLEFLIYFQGNSAPDKSGLPSDRFSAERTGGSVSTLTIQRTQQEDSAVYLCASSFHSGGTDTQYFGPGTRLTVL.

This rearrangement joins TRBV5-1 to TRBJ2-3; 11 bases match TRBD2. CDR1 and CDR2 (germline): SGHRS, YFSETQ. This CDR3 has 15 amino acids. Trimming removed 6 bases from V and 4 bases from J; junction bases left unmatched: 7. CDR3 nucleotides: TGCGCCAGCAATGGAATAGCGGGAGGGCCAGATACGCAGTATTTT. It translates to CASNGIAGGPDTQYF. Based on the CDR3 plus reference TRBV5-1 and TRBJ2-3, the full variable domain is KAGVTQTPRYLIKTRGQQVTLSCSPISGHRSVSWYQQTPGQGLQFLFEYFSETQRNKGNFPGRFSGRQFSNSRSEMNVSTLELGDSALYLCASNGIAGGPDTQYFGPGTRLTVL.

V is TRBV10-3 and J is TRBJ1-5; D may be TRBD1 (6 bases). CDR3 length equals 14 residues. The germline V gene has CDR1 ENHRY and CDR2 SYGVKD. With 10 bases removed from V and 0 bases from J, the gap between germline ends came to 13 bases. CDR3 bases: TGTGCCACACAACAGGGAGGTAGCAATCAGCCCCAGCATTTT. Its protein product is CATQQGGSNQPQHF.